This T cell receptor beta chain was sequenced for a study of Ad26.COV2.S vaccination and SARS-CoV-2 variants. Across the study: Sample donor was a member of the COV1001 Ad26.COV2.S trial arm.

Study outcomes and limitations: Substantial breadth was reported for post-vaccination spike-specific CD8+ and CD4+ T cells. Similar non-spike TCR breadth was seen in vaccine and placebo recipients.

Points on this clone: Its specificity is unknown.

Treatment defined: 15 to 20 received Ad26.COV2.S at low or high dose, single or two shots; roughly 5 received placebo; per-sample allocation not given. Sampling was done on day 63 after the first vaccine or placebo injection. An Ad26 vector expressing Wuhan-strain SARS-CoV-2 spike served as the vaccine. Trimming left V 7 bases short and J 0 bases short, with 15 bases between. The CDR3 sequence is 15 residues long. Looked up from germline, CDR1 is MDHEN and CDR2 is SYDVKM. The protocol was immunoSEQ multiplex PCR, while the TCRdb copy is restricted to in-frame clones and leaves out a portion. The sample lists around 340,000 clones; about 87% were seen once.

Here the sequenced sample was peripheral blood, taken in a trial of Ad26.COV2.S vaccine versus placebo. The receptor was isolated from a person aged 18-65 years who received the Ad26.COV2.S COVID-19 vaccine or a placebo. This chain joins TRBV28 and TRBJ2-5, with D perhaps TRBD1 (5 bases). The CDR3 region has the DNA TGTGCCAGCACAAAAGGAAGGGGCTACCAAGAGACCCAGTACTTC. Translation: CASTKGRGYQETQYF.